This T cell receptor beta chain was found in a study of vaccination and CD4 T cells after COVID-19. The overall study: Post-COVID draws came a median around 100 days after diagnosis (range 35 to 161). Study observations and caveats: Reactive clonotype counts went from median roughly 19 after infection to roughly 39 after vaccination, nonsignificantly.

Concerning this clonotype: The antigen remains unidentified.

CDR3 length: 14 amino acids. Germline V gene sequence: CDR1 LNHNV, CDR2 YYDKDF (reference sequence). Trimming cost V 0 bases and J 0 bases, with 6 bases left between them. Indicated time point: late sampling 161 to 241 days after vaccination in a few convalescent patients. TCRdb processed the PCR reads anew with MiXCR; each CDR3 protein has one entry. The sample lists roughly 28,000 distinct CDR3 sequences; roughly 50% were seen once. The origin of this receptor is a human donor who had recovered from COVID-19. The J gene is TRBJ2-7, the V gene TRBV15; unclear D gene. The sample here was CD4+ T cells from blood, taken about 7 months after SARS-CoV-2 vaccination. Written as DNA, the CDR3 is TGTGCCACCAGCAGAGAGTATGGCTCCTACGAGCAGTACTTC. This sequence encodes CATSREYGSYEQYF.